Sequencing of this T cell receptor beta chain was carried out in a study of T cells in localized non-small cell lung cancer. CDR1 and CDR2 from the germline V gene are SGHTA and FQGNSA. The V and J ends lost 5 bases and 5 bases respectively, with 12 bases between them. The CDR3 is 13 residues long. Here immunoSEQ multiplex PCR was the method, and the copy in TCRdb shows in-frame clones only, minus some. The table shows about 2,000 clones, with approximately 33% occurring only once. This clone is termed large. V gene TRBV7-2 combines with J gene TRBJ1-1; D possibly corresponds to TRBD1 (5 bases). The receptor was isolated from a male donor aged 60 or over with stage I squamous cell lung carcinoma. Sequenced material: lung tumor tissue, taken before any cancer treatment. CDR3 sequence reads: CASSAVGGTEAFF. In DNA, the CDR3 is TGTGCCAGCAGCGCAGTTGGGGGTACTGAAGCTTTCTTT.